Following are 3 T cell receptor beta chains from one sample sequenced in a study of cytomegalovirus exposure and HLA in healthy donors. PCR was performed using 60 Vbeta and 13 Jbeta primers. Repertoires were generated with immunoSEQ multiplex PCR, while TCRdb's copy carries only in-frame clones and drops some. Of roughly 190,000 clones detected, approximately 78% appear once; the ten largest clones hold 13% to 15%. The sample was PBMCs. These receptor sequences come from a woman in her thirties in good health and CMV-seropositive.

The table lists this clone with a few counts. The chain is built from TRBV19 and TRBJ2-3, with 14 bases aligning to TRBD2. V shed 4 bases, J shed 0 bases, and the junction held 9 bases outside the gene matches. This CDR3 contains 19 residues. Germline lookup yields CDR1 LNHDA and CDR2 SQIVND (reference sequence). The CDR3 reads CASSTRLAGGFTSTDTQYF. Written as DNA, the CDR3 is TGTGCCAGTAGTACTCGACTAGCGGGGGGGTTTACTAGCACAGATACGCAGTATTTT.

Notes on this clone: Other DNA sequences in the sample encode the same CDR3. The chain links TRBV6-6 to TRBJ1-1; tentative D call: TRBD1 (6 bases). With 7 bases removed from V and 1 base from J, the gap between germline ends came to 16 bases. CDR1 is MNHNY, CDR2 SVGAGI, per germline (reference sequence). The CDR3 is 15 amino acids. The CDR3 DNA follows: TGTGCCAGCAACCACGGACGGACAGCGAACACTGAAGCTTTCTTT. It yields the protein CASNHGRTANTEAFF.

This clone showed up just once. The chain employs TRBV19 and TRBJ2-1; 10 positions match TRBD2. The CDR3 contains 15 residues. Germline CDR1 is LNHDA and CDR2 is SQIVND (reference sequence). V lost 4 bases and J lost 3; bases outside the gene matches: 3. This CDR3 reads CASSTGLADYNEQFF. The CDR3 region has the DNA TGTGCCAGTAGTACAGGACTAGCGGACTACAATGAGCAGTTCTTC.